This TCR beta chain was sequenced in a study of T cells in Graves' hyperthyroidism and ophthalmopathy. General observations from the study: Peripheral blood also featured most of the thyroid clonotypes expanded above 0.001.

Lactation, pregnancy, other autoimmune disease or uncontrolled infection excluded patients. Diagnoses were established using clinical symptoms, serum thyroxine and TRAb, thyroid ultrasound and orbital computed tomography. Amplified TCR beta CDR3 regions came from RNA transcripts. First-round RT-PCR with HTBI primers amplified the TCR CDR3 region. Each CDR3 protein is one row after TCRdb ran MiXCR on the multiplex PCR reads. The table records about 560,000 distinct CDR3 sequences, 16% of them present only once. Note on this clonotype: Its antigen is unidentified.

The sequenced material came from blood. This clonotype was obtained from a woman aged 18-29 years with Graves' hyperthyroidism.

The CDR3 protein is CASSQEVALNTEAFF. CDR3 in DNA: TGTGCCAGCAGCCAAGAGGTGGCGTTGAACACTGAAGCTTTCTTT. The chain carries TRBV3-1 and TRBJ1-1; no clear D gene. The V end lost 0 bases, the J end lost 0 bases, and 8 bases lay between the germline ends. Germline V gene data show CDR1 as LGHDT and CDR2 as YNNKEL (reference sequence). The CDR3 length is 15 residues. The full variable domain, completed using reference TRBV3-1 and TRBJ1-1, is DTAVSQTPKYLVTQMGNDKSIKCEQNLGHDTMYWYKQDSKKFLKIMFSYNNKELIINETVPNRFSPKSPDKAHLNLHINSLELGDSAVYFCASSQEVALNTEAFFGQGTRLTVV.